This T cell receptor (beta chain) was sequenced in a study of shared clonotypes between healthy human individuals. This clone was observed a few times. One end of the junction varies from germline; a read error may be responsible. Germline CDR1 and CDR2: SSHAT and FNYEAQ (reference sequence). The CDR3 runs to 13 residues. The repertoire was sequenced with immunoSEQ multiplex PCR; TCRdb's copy has only in-frame clones and lacks some. The sample carries over 300,000 clones, around 87% recorded once. The V call is TRBV7-7, the J call TRBJ2-7; D perhaps matches TRBD2 (5 bases). The sample was memory CD8+ T cells sorted from blood. Subset denoted: CD45RO+ cells pooled with CCR7-negative TemRA cells. This clonotype was sampled from a man aged 18 to 30 in good health. The CDR3 protein is CASSLGLYYEQYF. The CDR3, as DNA: TGTGCTAGCAGCTTAGGACTCTACTACGAGCAGTACTTC.